Each of the 17 T cell receptor delta chains below was sequenced from the same sample in a study of gamma delta lymphoproliferative disorders and STAT genes. PBMCs from patients and controls supplied the genomic DNA for sequencing. TCRdb applied CATT to the multiplex PCR reads for clone calling. The sample lists over a thousand delta-chain clones; under 3% were seen once. The sequencing sample was made of blood. Receptors originate from a human donor in good health.

This clone has a handful of counts. The V gene is TRDV2, the J gene TRDJ1; tentatively, D is TRDD3 (6 bases). Germline CDR1 is GEAIGNYY and CDR2 is EKD. This CDR3 spans 15 amino acids. The germline V and J ends were trimmed by 5 bases and 3 bases, with 18 bases remaining between them. Here the CDR3 reads CACVGAYWAPDKLIF. CDR3 sequence (DNA): TGTGCCTGTGTCGGGGCGTACTGGGCCCCCGATAAACTCATCTTT.

Concerning this clone itself: With only one base between it and a far larger clone, this is likely a read error. The sample has other DNA sequences that encode this CDR3 too. The chain recombines TRDV1 with TRDJ1, with D maybe TRDD3 (5 bases). The CDR3 length is 19 residues. Trimming cost V 6 bases and J 0 bases, with 26 bases left between them. Per germline, CDR1 TSWWSYY and CDR2 QGS. CDR3 nucleotides: TGTGCTCTTGGTGTTCGTTGGCGGATTGGGATTCTACACACCGATAAACTCATCTTT. This gives the protein CALGVRWRIGILHTDKLIF.

This clone came up a few times. A read error likely explains why the TCRdb protein, taken from a much larger clone, differs from this DNA's translation at residue 18; the protein shown is translated from the DNA. J is TRDJ1 and V is TRDV3; the match to TRDD3 covers 11 bases. From germline, CDR1 is TVYSNPD and CDR2 GDNSRS (reference sequence). CDR3 length: 19 amino acids. CDR3 protein: CAVRPSRDGWGILADKLTF. The CDR3 DNA reads as TGTGCCGTGAGGCCTTCCCGTGACGGCTGGGGGATACTAGCCGATAAACTCACCTTT.

This clone has only a few counts. TCRdb's protein for this DNA is that of a much larger clone and differs from the translation at residue 11, likely a read error; the protein shown is the DNA translation. The V call is TRDV3, the J call TRDJ1; possibly TRDD3 for D (8 bases). Germline values: CDR1 TVYSNPD, CDR2 GDNSRS (reference sequence). The CDR3 spans 16 residues. V was pared by 2 bases and J by 3 bases, with 22 bases between. This chain's CDR3 is CAFVVPTGGIPDKLIF. CDR3 bases: TGTGCCTTTGTTGTTCCTACTGGGGGGATTCCCGATAAACTCATCTTT.

About this clone: The TCRdb protein comes from a much larger clone and disagrees with this DNA's translation at residue 8, likely due to a read error; the protein given here is derived from the DNA. This sequence joins TRDV1 and TRDJ1, with D possibly matching TRDD2 (6 bases). From germline, CDR1 is TSWWSYY and CDR2 QGS. V was pared by 6 bases and J by 0 bases, with 26 bases between. This CDR3 is 19 amino acids long. The CDR3 reads CALGVRWQIGILHTDKLIF. CDR3 nucleotide sequence: TGTGCTCTTGGTGTTCGTTGGCAGATTGGGATCCTACACACCGATAAACTCATCTTT.

This clone was seen more than once but under ten times. TCRdb lists the protein of a much larger clone for this DNA, which differs at residue 11, so this is likely a read error; the protein given here is translated from the DNA itself. This chain links TRDV1 with TRDJ1, with D possibly TRDD3 on 6 matching bases. Germline V gene lookup returns CDR1 TSWWSYY and CDR2 QGS. V was trimmed by 4 bases and J by 0 bases, leaving 30 bases between them. The CDR3 contains 21 residues. In DNA, the CDR3 is TGTGCTCTTGGGGGATACTCAGAGGGGCTCACGTACTGGGCGTACACCGATAAACTCATCTTT. Protein: CALGGYSEGLTYWAYTDKLIF.

As for this clone: This probably arose from a read error, given a far larger clone one base away. This sequence joins TRDV1 and TRDJ1, with 8 bases aligning to TRDD3. CDR3 length equals 17 residues. The V gene end was trimmed by 5 bases and the J gene end by 0 bases; junction bases not matched to a gene: 11. Germline CDR1 TSWWSYY, CDR2 QGS. The CDR3 DNA sequence: TGTGCTCTTGGGAACCCCGCGGTGGGGGATCACACCGATAAACTCATCTTT. Protein: CALGNPAVGDHTDKLIF.

This clone turned up a few times. A far larger clone is one nucleotide away, so this likely arose from a read error. Other DNA sequences in the sample encode the same CDR3. The gene calls are TRDV2 and TRDJ1; 8 nucleotides line up with TRDD3. The germline V gene encodes CDR1 GEAIGNYY and CDR2 EKD. The CDR3 is 16 residues long. The CDR3 reads CACDTAWGNHTDKLIF. The CDR3 region has the DNA TGTGCCTGTGACACGGCCTGGGGGAACCACACAGATAAACTCATCTTT.

About this clone: TCRdb's listed protein matches a much larger clone and diverges from this DNA's translation at residue 7, likely through a read error; the protein shown comes from the DNA. The V and J genes are TRDV1 and TRDJ1; tentative D call: TRDD2 (6 bases). The CDR3 is made up of 19 amino acids. V was pared by 6 bases and J by 0 bases, with 26 bases between. The germline gives CDR1 TSWWSYY, CDR2 QGS. This CDR3 reads CALGVRRRIGILHTDKLIF. In nucleotides, the CDR3 is TGTGCTCTTGGTGTTCGTCGGCGGATTGGGATCCTACACACCGATAAACTCATCTTT.

Notes on this clone: TCRdb pairs this DNA with a much larger clone's protein that differs at residue 10, likely a read error; the protein shown was translated from the DNA. The rearrangement joins TRDV3 to TRDJ2, with no clear D. Germline V gene sequence: CDR1 TVYSNPD, CDR2 GDNSRS (reference sequence). V lost 3 bases and J lost 4, with 21 bases in between. The CDR3 is 16 amino acids. The chain's CDR3 is CAFLAPDYASTAQLFF. The CDR3 bases are TGTGCCTTCCTAGCCCCTGACTACGCTTCGACAGCACAACTCTTCTTT.

The chain links TRDV1 to TRDJ2, with 8 bases matching TRDD3. Germline V gene sequence: CDR1 TSWWSYY, CDR2 QGS. Unmatched junction bases numbered 16, after V lost 3 bases and J lost 1 base. The CDR3 is 20 residues long. DNA for the CDR3: TGTGCTCTTGGGGATTGTCCTATCAGTACTGGGGGGGTTTTGACAGCACAACTCTTCTTT. It yields the protein CALGDCPISTGGVLTAQLFF.

The genes are TRAV36/DV7 and TRDJ1; 10 nucleotides line up with TRDD3. The CDR3 runs to 18 residues. Germline V CDR1 and CDR2: VTNFRS, LTSSGIE (reference sequence). Trimming at V came to 6 bases and at J to 0 bases, leaving 17 bases not matched to a gene. CDR3 in DNA: TGTGCTGCACGTACTGGGGGATCTTACCTCCCGTACACCGATAAACTCATCTTT. It translates to CAARTGGSYLPYTDKLIF.

Comments on this clone: This probably arose from a read error, given a far larger clone one base away. The same CDR3 arises from other DNA sequences in this sample as well. The chain joins TRDV1 to TRDJ1; D not certain. This CDR3 has 16 amino acids. Germline loops: CDR1 TSWWSYY, CDR2 QGS. V shed 3 bases and J shed 5 bases, with 19 bases lying between them. The CDR3 DNA reads TGTGCTCTTGGGGAGCCTTTTCCCCGAGTAAAGGATAAACTCATCTTT. As protein: CALGEPFPRVKDKLIF.

In regard to this clone: The mismatch at residue 14 between this DNA's translation and the TCRdb protein of a much larger clone likely reflects a read error; the protein shown is translated from the DNA. V gene TRDV3 combines with J gene TRDJ1; 11 nucleotides align to TRDD3. The germline V gene encodes CDR1 TVYSNPD and CDR2 GDNSRS (reference sequence). There are 16 residues in the CDR3. CDR3 DNA: TGTGCCTTCCCAGGGGGCCTGGGGGATACAACCGATAAATTCATCTTT. The encoded protein is CAFPGGLGDTTDKFIF.

This clone was observed a handful of times. TCRdb pairs this DNA with a much larger clone's protein that differs at residue 7, likely a read error; the protein shown was translated from the DNA. The chain combines TRDV1 with TRDJ1, with 8 bases lining up with TRDD3. Germline CDR1 TSWWSYY, CDR2 QGS. The CDR3 consists of 23 residues. V dropped 4 bases and J dropped 0; count of bases not matched to a gene: 28. The CDR3 sequence is CALGGASLLLGDAVRIYTDKLIF. In nucleotides, the CDR3 is TGTGCTCTTGGGGGAGCCTCCCTACTTTTGGGGGATGCTGTGCGGATTTACACCGATAAACTCATCTTT.

This clone was seen only a few times. This likely stems from a read error, as it lies one base from a far larger clone. Different DNA sequences within this sample yield the same CDR3. The chain links TRDV1 to TRDJ1; 12 bases match TRDD3. Germline lookup yields CDR1 TSWWSYY and CDR2 QGS. The CDR3 covers 17 residues. CDR3 DNA sequence: TGTGCTCTTGGGGAGTCCCCTACTGGGGGATACACCGATAAGCTCATCTTT. Translated, it gives CALGESPTGGYTDKLIF.

This chain connects TRDV2 to TRDJ1; 7 nucleotides agree with TRDD3. The CDR3 is 14 residues long. Trimming took 2 bases from V and 9 from J; bases not matched to a gene: 11. Germline V gene sequence: CDR1 GEAIGNYY, CDR2 EKD. The CDR3 region has the DNA TGTGCCTGTGACAGTCTCGGGGGATTAATGGAACTCATCTTT. Its protein is CACDSLGGLMELIF.